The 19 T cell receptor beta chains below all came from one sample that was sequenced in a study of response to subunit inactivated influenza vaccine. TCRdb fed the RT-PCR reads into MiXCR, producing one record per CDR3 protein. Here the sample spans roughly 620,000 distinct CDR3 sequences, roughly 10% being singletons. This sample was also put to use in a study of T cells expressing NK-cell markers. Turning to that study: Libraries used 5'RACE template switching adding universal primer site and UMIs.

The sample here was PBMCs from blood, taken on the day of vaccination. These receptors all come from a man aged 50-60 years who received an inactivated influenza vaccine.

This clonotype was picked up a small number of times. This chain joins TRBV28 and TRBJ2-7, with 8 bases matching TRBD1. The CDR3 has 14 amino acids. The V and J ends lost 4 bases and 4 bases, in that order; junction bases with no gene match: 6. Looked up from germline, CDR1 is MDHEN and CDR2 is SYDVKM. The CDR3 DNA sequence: TGTGCCAGCAGTTGGCGTACAGGGGGGTACGAGCAGTACTTC. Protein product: CASSWRTGGYEQYF.

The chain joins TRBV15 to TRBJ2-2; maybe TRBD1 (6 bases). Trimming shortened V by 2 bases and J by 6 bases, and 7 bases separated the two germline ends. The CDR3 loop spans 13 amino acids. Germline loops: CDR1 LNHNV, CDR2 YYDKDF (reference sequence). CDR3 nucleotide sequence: TGTGCCACCAGCAGACAGGGGTCCGGGGAGCTGTTTTTT. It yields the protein CATSRQGSGELFF.

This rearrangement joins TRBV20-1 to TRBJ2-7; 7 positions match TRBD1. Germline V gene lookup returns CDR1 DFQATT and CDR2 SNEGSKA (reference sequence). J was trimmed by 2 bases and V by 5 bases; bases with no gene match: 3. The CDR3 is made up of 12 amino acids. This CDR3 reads CSAPTGPYEQYF. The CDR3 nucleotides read TGCAGTGCTCCGACAGGGCCCTACGAGCAGTACTTC.

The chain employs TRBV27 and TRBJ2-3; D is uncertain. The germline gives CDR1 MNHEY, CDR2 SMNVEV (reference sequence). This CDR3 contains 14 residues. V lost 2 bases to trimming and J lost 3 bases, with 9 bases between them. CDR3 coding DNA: TGTGCCAGCAGTTTAGGCAGAGAGACAGATACGCAGTATTTT. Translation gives CASSLGRETDTQYF.

The CDR3 is CASRPSQGAFGELFF. DNA of the CDR3: TGCGCCAGCAGGCCAAGTCAGGGGGCTTTCGGGGAGCTGTTTTTT. The V gene is TRBV4-3, the J gene TRBJ2-2; TRBD1 matches at 8 bases. Germline V CDR1 and CDR2: LGHNA, YSLEER. This CDR3 is built from 15 residues. Trimming cost V 6 bases and J 7 bases; bases outside gene matches: 10.

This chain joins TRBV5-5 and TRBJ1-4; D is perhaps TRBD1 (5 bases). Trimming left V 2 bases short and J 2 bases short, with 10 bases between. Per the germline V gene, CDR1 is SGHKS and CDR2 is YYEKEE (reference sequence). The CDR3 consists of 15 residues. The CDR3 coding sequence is TGTGCCAGCAGCTTCGGGGGAACTACTAATGAAAAACTGTTTTTT. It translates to CASSFGGTTNEKLFF.

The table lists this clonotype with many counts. CDR3 residues: CATSRDAVDTQYF. As DNA, the CDR3 is TGTGCCACCAGCAGAGATGCAGTTGATACGCAGTATTTT. The chain is built from TRBV15 and TRBJ2-3; D remains unclear. The CDR3 covers 13 residues. Germline loops: CDR1 LNHNV, CDR2 YYDKDF (reference sequence). V was shortened by 0 bases and J by 6 bases, with 7 bases between the two germline ends.

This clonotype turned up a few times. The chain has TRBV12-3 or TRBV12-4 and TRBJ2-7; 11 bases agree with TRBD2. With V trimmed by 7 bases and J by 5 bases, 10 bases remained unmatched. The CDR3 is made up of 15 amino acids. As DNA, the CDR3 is TGTGCCAGCATAAACGGCCTAGCGGGGGGTAACGAGCAGTACTTC. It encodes CASINGLAGGNEQYF.

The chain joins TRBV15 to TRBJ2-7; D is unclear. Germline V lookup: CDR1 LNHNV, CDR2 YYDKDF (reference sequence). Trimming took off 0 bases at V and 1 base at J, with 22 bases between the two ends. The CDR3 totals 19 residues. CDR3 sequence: CATSRDRGSADTRSYEQYF. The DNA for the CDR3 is TGTGCCACCAGCAGAGATCGTGGTTCGGCAGATACCCGTTCCTACGAGCAGTACTTC.

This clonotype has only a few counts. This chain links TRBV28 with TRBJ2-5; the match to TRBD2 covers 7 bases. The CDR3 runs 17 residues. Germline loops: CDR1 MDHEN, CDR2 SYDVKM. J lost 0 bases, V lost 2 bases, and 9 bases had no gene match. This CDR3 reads CASSLPRAGRDQETQYF. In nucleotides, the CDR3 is TGTGCCAGCAGTTTACCCCGGGCGGGGAGGGACCAAGAGACCCAGTACTTC. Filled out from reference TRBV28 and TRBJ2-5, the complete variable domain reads DVKVTQSSRYLVKRTGEKVFLECVQDMDHENMFWYRQDPGLGLRLIYFSYDVKMKEKGDIPEGYSVSREKKERFSLILESASTNQTSMYLCASSLPRAGRDQETQYFGPGTRLLVL.

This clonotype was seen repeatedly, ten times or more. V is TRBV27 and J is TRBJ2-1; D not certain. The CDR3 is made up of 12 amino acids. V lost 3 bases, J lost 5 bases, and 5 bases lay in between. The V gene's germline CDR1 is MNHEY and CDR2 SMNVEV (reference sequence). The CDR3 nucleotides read TGTGCCAGCAGTTTGCCCAACAATGAGCAGTTCTTC. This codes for CASSLPNNEQFF.

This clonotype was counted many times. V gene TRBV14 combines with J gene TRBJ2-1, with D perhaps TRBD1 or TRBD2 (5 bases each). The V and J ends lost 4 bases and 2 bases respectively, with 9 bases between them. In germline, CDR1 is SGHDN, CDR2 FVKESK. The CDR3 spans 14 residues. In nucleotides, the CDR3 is TGTGCCAGCAGCCCGGGACGGACCTACAATGAGCAGTTCTTC. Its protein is CASSPGRTYNEQFF.

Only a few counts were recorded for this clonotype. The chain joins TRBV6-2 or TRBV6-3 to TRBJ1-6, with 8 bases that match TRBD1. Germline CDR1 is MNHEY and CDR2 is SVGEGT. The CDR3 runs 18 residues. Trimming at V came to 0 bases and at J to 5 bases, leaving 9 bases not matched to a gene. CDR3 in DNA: TGTGCCAGCAGTTACTCGATGGGGACAGGCAAGAATAATTCACCCCTCCACTTT. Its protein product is CASSYSMGTGKNNSPLHF.

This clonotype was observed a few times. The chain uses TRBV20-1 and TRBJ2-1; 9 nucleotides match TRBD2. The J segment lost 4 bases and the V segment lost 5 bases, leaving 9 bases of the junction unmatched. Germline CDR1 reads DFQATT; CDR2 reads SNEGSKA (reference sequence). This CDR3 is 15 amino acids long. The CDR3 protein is CSALGGLARYNEQFF. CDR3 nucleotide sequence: TGCAGTGCTCTCGGCGGACTAGCGAGGTACAATGAGCAGTTCTTC.

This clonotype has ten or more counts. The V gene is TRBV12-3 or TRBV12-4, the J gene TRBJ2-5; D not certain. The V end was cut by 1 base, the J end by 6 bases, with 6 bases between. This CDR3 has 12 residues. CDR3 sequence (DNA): TGTGCCAGCAGTTTAGGGCACAAGACCCAGTACTTC. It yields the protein CASSLGHKTQYF.

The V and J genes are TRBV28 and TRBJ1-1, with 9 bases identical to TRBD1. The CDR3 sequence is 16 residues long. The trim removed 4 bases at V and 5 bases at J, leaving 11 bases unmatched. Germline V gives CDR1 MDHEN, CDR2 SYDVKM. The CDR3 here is CASSSRDRVVGTEAFF. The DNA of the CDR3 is TGTGCCAGCAGTTCCCGGGACAGGGTCGTAGGTACTGAAGCTTTCTTT.

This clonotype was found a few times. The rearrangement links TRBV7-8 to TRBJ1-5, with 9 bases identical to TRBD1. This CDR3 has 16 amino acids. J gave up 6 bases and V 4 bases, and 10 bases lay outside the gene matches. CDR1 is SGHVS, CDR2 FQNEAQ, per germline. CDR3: CASSYVPGQGGQPQHF. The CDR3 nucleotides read TGTGCCAGCAGCTACGTCCCGGGACAGGGAGGTCAGCCCCAGCATTTT.

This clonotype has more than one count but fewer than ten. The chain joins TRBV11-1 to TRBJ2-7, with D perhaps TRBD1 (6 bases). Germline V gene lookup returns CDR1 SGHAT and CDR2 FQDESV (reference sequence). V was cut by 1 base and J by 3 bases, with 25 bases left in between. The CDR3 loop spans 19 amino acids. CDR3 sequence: CASSLDSGDVDRTSYEQYF. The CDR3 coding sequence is TGTGCCAGCAGCTTAGACTCTGGGGATGTTGACAGGACGAGCTACGAGCAGTACTTC. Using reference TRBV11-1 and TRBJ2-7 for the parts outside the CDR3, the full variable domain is EAEVAQSPRYKITEKSQAVAFWCDPISGHATLYWYRQILGQGPELLVQFQDESVVDDSQLPKDRFSAERLKGVDSTLKIQPAELGDSAMYLCASSLDSGDVDRTSYEQYFGPGTRLTVT.

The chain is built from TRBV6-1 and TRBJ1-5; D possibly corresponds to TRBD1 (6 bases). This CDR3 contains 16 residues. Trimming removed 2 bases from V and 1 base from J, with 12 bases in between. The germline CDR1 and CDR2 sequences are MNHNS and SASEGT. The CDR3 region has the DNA TGTGCCAGCAGTGAACAGGGGCCGACAAGCAATCAGCCCCAGCATTTT. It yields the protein CASSEQGPTSNQPQHF.